Listed below are T cell receptor beta chains from one sample, sequenced in a study of long-term antiretroviral therapy in people with HIV. Profiled with immunoSEQ multiplex PCR; TCRdb holds only in-frame clones, not every one. The sample consists of approximately 33,000 clones, 80% to 90% of them appearing once. The sample here was unsorted PBMCs, taken 0.8 years before starting antiretroviral therapy. Receptors originate from a man between 18 and 29 years old with HIV. The CDR3 runs from the conserved cysteine through the conserved F or W. The D gene is left open where the match is weak. Clone size, where shown, is once, few, many, or a class for clones that have expanded.

CDR3aa: CASSLTLGLFATNEKLFF; CDR3nt: TGTGCCAGCAGCTTAACGCTAGGACTCTTCGCAACTAATGAAAAACTGTTTTTT; abundance: NA; v_gene: TRBV7-9; d_gene: NA; j_gene: TRBJ1-4
CDR3aa: CASSSRTSGVGEQFF; CDR3nt: TGTGCCAGCAGCTCTCGGACTAGCGGGGTCGGCGAGCAGTTCTTC; abundance: NA; v_gene: TRBV7-3; d_gene: TRBD2; j_gene: TRBJ2-1
CDR3aa: CASSFLGGTGPSDTQYF; CDR3nt: TGTGCCAGCAGCTTCCTCGGGGGGACAGGGCCCTCAGATACGCAGTATTTT; abundance: NA; v_gene: TRBV7-3; d_gene: TRBD1; j_gene: TRBJ2-3
CDR3aa: CASSPGRKGREETQYF; CDR3nt: TGTGCCAGCTCACCAGGTCGGAAAGGGCGGGAAGAGACCCAGTACTTC; abundance: once; v_gene: TRBV18; d_gene: NA; j_gene: TRBJ2-5
CDR3aa: CASSQGIAGEGNGYTF; CDR3nt: TGCGCCAGCAGCCAAGGAATTGCAGGGGAAGGAAATGGCTACACCTTC; abundance: NA; v_gene: TRBV4-3; d_gene: NA; j_gene: TRBJ1-2
CDR3aa: CASSSGGFGTANTGELFF; CDR3nt: TGTGCCAGCAGCTCCGGGGGGTTTGGGACAGCGAACACCGGGGAGCTGTTTTTT; abundance: NA; v_gene: TRBV11-3; d_gene: NA; j_gene: TRBJ2-2
CDR3aa: CASISNDIEAFF; CDR3nt: TGTGCCAGCATTAGTAACGATATTGAAGCTTTCTTT; abundance: NA; v_gene: TRBV27; d_gene: NA; j_gene: TRBJ1-1
CDR3aa: CASSQSGRTDTQYF; CDR3nt: TGCGCCAGCAGCCAGTCCGGCCGCACAGATACGCAGTATTTT; abundance: NA; v_gene: TRBV4-3; d_gene: NA; j_gene: TRBJ2-3
CDR3aa: CASSRSAGSNQPQHF; CDR3nt: TGTGCCAGCAGTCGGAGTGCTGGGAGCAATCAGCCCCAGCATTTT; abundance: NA; v_gene: TRBV6-6; d_gene: NA; j_gene: TRBJ1-5
CDR3aa: CAAGPPQHF; CDR3nt: TGTGCCGCCGGACCGCCCCAGCATTTT; abundance: NA; v_gene: TRBV6-1; d_gene: NA; j_gene: TRBJ1-5
CDR3aa: CASSLEQREEDTQYF; CDR3nt: TGTGCCAGCAGCTTGGAGCAACGGGAGGAAGATACGCAGTATTTT; abundance: NA; v_gene: TRBV5-4; d_gene: TRBD2; j_gene: TRBJ2-3
CDR3aa: CASSPYYHYEQYF; CDR3nt: TGTGCCAGCAGCCCTTATTATCACTACGAGCAGTACTTC; abundance: NA; v_gene: TRBV21-1; d_gene: NA; j_gene: TRBJ2-7
CDR3aa: CSVVGWEARENGYTF; CDR3nt: TGCAGCGTTGTGGGTTGGGAGGCAAGGGAAAATGGCTACACCTTC; abundance: NA; v_gene: TRBV29-1; d_gene: NA; j_gene: TRBJ1-2
CDR3aa: CASSQEWTLTDTQYF; CDR3nt: TGTGCCAGCAGCCAAGAATGGACACTAACAGATACGCAGTATTTT; abundance: NA; v_gene: TRBV14; d_gene: NA; j_gene: TRBJ2-3
CDR3aa: CASSDFLGTEAFF; CDR3nt: TGTGCCAGCAGTGATTTCCTTGGCACTGAAGCTTTCTTT; abundance: few; v_gene: TRBV25-1; d_gene: NA; j_gene: TRBJ1-1
CDR3aa: CASTLPGGGPNTGELFF; CDR3nt: TGTGCCAGCACCTTACCTGGAGGGGGGCCTAACACCGGGGAGCTGTTTTTT; abundance: NA; v_gene: TRBV7-9; d_gene: NA; j_gene: TRBJ2-2
CDR3aa: CASSLGPGGAGELFF; CDR3nt: TGTGCCAGCAGCTTAGGCCCGGGAGGGGCCGGGGAGCTGTTTTTT; abundance: NA; v_gene: TRBV7-2; d_gene: TRBD2; j_gene: TRBJ2-2
CDR3aa: CASRTQGARPQHF; CDR3nt: TGTGCCAGCAGAACACAGGGGGCCCGGCCCCAGCATTTT; abundance: NA; v_gene: TRBV6-6; d_gene: TRBD1; j_gene: TRBJ1-5
CDR3aa: CASSPDRYRGGYTF; CDR3nt: TGTGCCAGCAGCCCGGACAGGTATAGGGGTGGCTACACCTTC; abundance: NA; v_gene: TRBV11-2; d_gene: TRBD1; j_gene: TRBJ1-2
CDR3aa: CASSSRGGTGELFF; CDR3nt: TGTGCCAGCAGTTCTAGGGGGGGGACCGGGGAGCTGTTTTTT; abundance: NA; v_gene: TRBV6-6; d_gene: NA; j_gene: TRBJ2-2
CDR3aa: CASRRGTTTDTQYF; CDR3nt: TGTGCCAGCAGGCGGGGCACCACCACAGATACGCAGTATTTT; abundance: NA; v_gene: TRBV2; d_gene: NA; j_gene: TRBJ2-3
CDR3aa: CASSQEKDWPSESTEAFF; CDR3nt: TGTGCCAGCAGCCAAGAGAAGGACTGGCCTAGTGAGTCCACTGAAGCTTTCTTT; abundance: few; v_gene: TRBV4-2; d_gene: NA; j_gene: TRBJ1-1
CDR3aa: CAIRRLAAYEQYF; CDR3nt: TGTGCCATTCGTAGGTTGGCAGCCTACGAGCAGTACTTC; abundance: NA; v_gene: TRBV2; d_gene: NA; j_gene: TRBJ2-7
CDR3aa: CASSAPSGPSYEQYF; CDR3nt: TGTGCCAGCAGCGCCCCTAGCGGTCCCTCCTACGAGCAGTACTTC; abundance: NA; v_gene: TRBV7-8; d_gene: TRBD2; j_gene: TRBJ2-7
CDR3aa: CASSLGGSGNTIYF; CDR3nt: TGTGCCAGCAGCTTGGGCGGATCTGGAAACACCATATATTTT; abundance: NA; v_gene: TRBV7-2; d_gene: NA; j_gene: TRBJ1-3
CDR3aa: CATSRDIATGQGNYEQYF; CDR3nt: TGTGCCACCAGCAGAGATATTGCCACGGGACAGGGGAACTACGAGCAGTACTTC; abundance: NA; v_gene: TRBV15; d_gene: TRBD1; j_gene: TRBJ2-7
CDR3aa: CASSFWAGKETQYF; CDR3nt: TGTGCCAGCAGCTTCTGGGCAGGGAAAGAGACCCAGTACTTC; abundance: NA; v_gene: TRBV7-9; d_gene: NA; j_gene: TRBJ2-5
CDR3aa: CASRERRTEAFF; CDR3nt: TGTGCCAGCAGAGAGAGACGGACTGAAGCTTTCTTT; abundance: NA; v_gene: TRBV7-2; d_gene: NA; j_gene: TRBJ1-1